The subject of this entry is one T cell receptor beta chain. MiXCR, run by TCRdb on the reads, gives a single entry per CDR3 protein. The top ten hold about 15% of the sample, which has around 260,000 distinct CDR3 sequences, around 25% seen once. The source of the sample is a study of T cell repertoires in cytomegalovirus infection. Across the whole study: TCR beta signatures that were public indicated CMV infection and matching HLA type.

Trimming pared 6 bases from V and 6 bases from J, leaving 17 bases between. This CDR3 has 14 amino acids. Germline CDR1 SQVTM, CDR2 ANQGSEA. The TCR originated in a human donor in good health (CMV status not recorded). Some clones in this sample may be carry-over from other donors' samples. This chain joins TRBV29-1 and TRBJ1-4, with D tentatively TRBD1 (5 bases). The sequencing input was PBMCs. The CDR3 DNA sequence: TGCAGCGTGAGACCCCGGGACTCCTATGAAAAACTGTTTTTT. Protein product: CSVRPRDSYEKLFF.